Listed below are T cell receptor beta chains from one sample, sequenced in a study of technical replicates of blood from a handful of donors. TCRdb keeps only in-frame clones here, not all; method: immunoSEQ multiplex PCR. Found here are some 83,000 clones, around nine tenths of them singletons; the top ten hold approximately 0.25%. Input material: T cells isolated from PBMCs. The receptors shown here come from a human donor in good health. The CDR3 runs from the conserved cysteine through the conserved F or W. D genes are given only for firm matches. Clone size is given for some rows only: seen once, a few or many times, or a class if the clone is expanded.

abundance,d_gene,j_gene,v_gene,CDR3aa,CDR3nt
NA,NA,TRBJ2-5,TRBV28,CASSPHDRGTQYF,TGTGCCAGCAGTCCCCACGACCGGGGGACCCAGTACTTC
NA,NA,TRBJ2-5,TRBV5-1,CATSREIWETQYF,TGCGCCACCTCCCGGGAGATTTGGGAGACCCAGTACTTC
NA,TRBD2,TRBJ2-7,TRBV2,CASHMAAGKDEQYF,TGTGCCAGCCACATGGCAGCGGGAAAGGACGAGCAGTACTTC
once,NA,TRBJ2-1,TRBV14,CASSQLKYNEQFF,TGTGCCAGCAGCCAACTAAAGTACAATGAGCAGTTCTTC
NA,NA,TRBJ2-6,TRBV5-1,CASSPTVGSGANVLTF,TGCGCCAGCAGCCCGACAGTTGGCTCTGGGGCCAACGTCCTGACTTTC
once,NA,TRBJ1-1,TRBV6-5,CASSYSLFREGTEAFF,TGTGCCAGCAGTTACAGTTTGTTCAGGGAAGGAACTGAAGCTTTCTTT
NA,NA,TRBJ2-2,TRBV7-5,CVRSFVTGGSTGELFF,TGTGTCAGAAGCTTTGTCACAGGGGGCTCGACCGGGGAGCTGTTTTTT
NA,TRBD1,TRBJ1-3,TRBV5-8,CASSLATGGSGNTIYF,TGTGCCAGCAGCTTGGCGACAGGGGGCTCTGGAAACACCATATATTTT
once,TRBD1,TRBJ1-2,TRBV15,CATSAFSTGGGYTF,TGTGCCACCAGCGCTTTTTCGACAGGGGGTGGCTACACCTTC
few,NA,TRBJ1-1,TRBV5-1,CASSLGAGRTEAFF,TGCGCCAGCAGCTTGGGCGCAGGTAGGACTGAAGCTTTCTTT
NA,TRBD1,TRBJ1-1,TRBV2,CASSEAGDRDYTEAFF,TGTGCCAGCAGTGAAGCAGGGGACAGGGATTACACTGAAGCTTTCTTT
NA,NA,TRBJ1-3,TRBV29-1,CSVETDRSGNTIYF,TGCAGCGTTGAGACAGACCGATCTGGAAACACCATATATTTT